These 8 T cell receptor beta chains were all obtained from the same sample, sequenced in a study of identical twins. TCRdb re-analysed the 5' RACE reads in MiXCR, keeping a single row per CDR3 protein. The data hold roughly 1,500,000 distinct CDR3 sequences, with about 32% observed a single time. The sequencing input was cord blood. These receptors originate from a newborn girl in good health.

This clonotype was detected only a few times. The rearrangement uses TRBV20-1 and TRBJ2-1; D unclear. Germline lookup yields CDR1 DFQATT and CDR2 SNEGSKA (reference sequence). The V and J ends lost 3 bases and 3 bases respectively, with 9 bases between them. CDR3 size: 13 residues. The CDR3 sequence: CSARANYYNEQFF. CDR3 DNA sequence: TGCAGTGCTAGGGCAAACTACTACAATGAGCAGTTCTTC.

There are a few counts of this clonotype. As DNA, the CDR3 is TGTGCCAGCAGCCAAGAACTGGACAGGGGAGCTTTCTTT. Residues: CASSQELDRGAFF. The chain links TRBV14 to TRBJ1-1; 9 bases align to TRBD1. The CDR3 loop spans 13 amino acids. After removal of 0 bases from V and 10 bases from J, the junction contained 3 bases not matched to a gene. Germline V CDR1 and CDR2: SGHDN, FVKESK.

The chain uses TRBV29-1 and TRBJ2-3; TRBD1 matches at 8 bases. V gave up 5 bases and J gave up 6 bases; unmatched junction bases: 10. Germline values: CDR1 SQVTM, CDR2 ANQGSEA. The CDR3 totals 14 residues. CDR3 residues: CSVSHAYRGDTQYF. The CDR3 DNA reads as TGCAGCGTTTCCCACGCCTACAGGGGGGATACGCAGTATTTT.

The chain couples TRBV7-6 to TRBJ2-7; D remains ambiguous. The CDR3 sequence is 14 residues long. Trimming took 0 bases from V and 3 from J, leaving 9 bases between them. Germline CDR1 reads SGHVS; CDR2 reads FNYEAQ. CDR3 in DNA: TGTGCCAGCAGCTTAGCGGAAGGGTTCTACGAGCAGTACTTC. Translating gives CASSLAEGFYEQYF.

The CDR3 spells CAISPQGAHETQFF. CDR3 nucleotides: TGTGCCATCAGTCCTCAGGGGGCGCATGAGACCCAGTTCTTC. The V call is TRBV10-3, the J call TRBJ2-1; 8 bases map to TRBD1. CDR1 is ENHRY, CDR2 SYGVKD, per germline. The CDR3 has 14 amino acids. V dropped 5 bases and J dropped 13; count of bases not matched to a gene: 13.

The chain has TRBV5-1 and TRBJ2-7; 10 nucleotides line up with TRBD2. The CDR3 spans 16 residues. Looked up from germline, CDR1 is SGHRS and CDR2 is YFSETQ. Trimming cost V 3 bases and J 7 bases; bases outside gene matches: 13. This CDR3 reads CASSSLAGDPYNEQYF. In DNA form, the CDR3 reads TGCGCCAGCAGCTCGCTAGCGGGAGACCCTTACAATGAGCAGTACTTC.

This clonotype was seen once. The V gene is TRBV6-5, the J gene TRBJ2-7; 10 bases map to TRBD2. The germline gives CDR1 MNHEY, CDR2 SVGAGI. With 9 bases clipped from V and 2 bases from J, the junction kept 7 bases outside the gene matches. The CDR3 runs to 14 residues. CDR3 protein: CASYGSGRTYEQYF. The CDR3 bases are TGTGCCAGTTACGGTAGCGGGAGGACCTACGAGCAGTACTTC.

This clonotype came up a few times. The chain combines TRBV6-6 with TRBJ1-2; no clear D gene. Germline V lookup: CDR1 MNHNY, CDR2 SVGAGI (reference sequence). Between the trimmed V and J ends, which lost 5 bases and 4 bases, there was a span of 17 bases. The CDR3 sequence is 15 residues long. DNA for the CDR3: TGTGCCAGCAGTCCCCCCTCCGGGATAGGCTATGGCTACACCTTC. The encoded protein is CASSPPSGIGYGYTF.